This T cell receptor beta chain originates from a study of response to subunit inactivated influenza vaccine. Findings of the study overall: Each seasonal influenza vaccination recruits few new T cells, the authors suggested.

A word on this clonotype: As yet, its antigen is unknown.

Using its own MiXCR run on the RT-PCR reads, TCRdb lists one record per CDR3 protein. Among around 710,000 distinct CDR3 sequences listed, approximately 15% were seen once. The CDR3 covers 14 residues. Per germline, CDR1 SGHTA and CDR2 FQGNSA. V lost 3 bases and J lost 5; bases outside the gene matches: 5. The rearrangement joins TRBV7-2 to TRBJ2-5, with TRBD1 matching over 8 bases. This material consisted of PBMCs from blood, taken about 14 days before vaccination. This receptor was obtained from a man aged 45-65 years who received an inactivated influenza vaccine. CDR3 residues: CASSFKDRVETQYF. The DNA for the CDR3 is TGTGCCAGCAGCTTTAAGGACAGGGTGGAGACCCAGTACTTC.